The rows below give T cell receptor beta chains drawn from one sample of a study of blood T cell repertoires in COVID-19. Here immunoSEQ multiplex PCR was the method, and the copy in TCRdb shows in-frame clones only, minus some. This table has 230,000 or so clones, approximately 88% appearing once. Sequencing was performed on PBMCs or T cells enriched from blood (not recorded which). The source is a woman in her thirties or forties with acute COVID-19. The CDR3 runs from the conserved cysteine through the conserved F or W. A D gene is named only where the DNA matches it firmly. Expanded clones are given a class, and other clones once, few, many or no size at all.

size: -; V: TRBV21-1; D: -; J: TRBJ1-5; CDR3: CASSKHRGSNQPQHF; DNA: TGTGCCAGCAGCAAACACAGGGGTAGCAATCAGCCCCAGCATTTT
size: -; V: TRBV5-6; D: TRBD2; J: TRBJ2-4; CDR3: CASSLPSGLAKNIQYF; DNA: TGTGCCAGCAGTCTTCCTAGCGGTCTAGCCAAAAACATTCAGTACTTC
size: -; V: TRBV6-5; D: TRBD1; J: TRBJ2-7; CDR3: CASRPDRGLREQYF; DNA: TGTGCCAGCAGACCGGACAGGGGATTGAGAGAGCAGTACTTC
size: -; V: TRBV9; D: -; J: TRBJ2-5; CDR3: CASSVGGETQYF; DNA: TGTGCCAGCAGCGTAGGAGGGGAGACCCAGTACTTC
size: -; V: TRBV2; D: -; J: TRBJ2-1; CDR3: CASTLPSYNEQFF; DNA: TGTGCCAGCACACTACCGTCCTACAATGAGCAGTTCTTC
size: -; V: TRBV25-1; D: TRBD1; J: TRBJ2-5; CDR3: CASSDHRGLKETQYF; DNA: TGTGCCAGCAGTGACCACAGGGGGCTGAAGGAGACCCAGTACTTC
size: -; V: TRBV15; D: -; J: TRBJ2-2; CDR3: CATSRDLSSGELFF; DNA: TGTGCCACCAGCAGAGATCTTAGCTCCGGGGAGCTGTTTTTT
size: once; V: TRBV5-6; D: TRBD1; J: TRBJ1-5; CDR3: CASSFLGPGAGGNQPQHF; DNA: TGTGCCAGCAGCTTTTTGGGACCCGGGGCAGGGGGTAATCAGCCCCAGCATTTT
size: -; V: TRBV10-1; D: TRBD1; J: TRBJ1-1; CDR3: CASRGQGHTEAFF; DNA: TGCGCCAGCAGGGGACAGGGACACACTGAAGCTTTCTTT
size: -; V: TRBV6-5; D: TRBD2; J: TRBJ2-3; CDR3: CAGRGGETDTQYF; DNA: TGTGCCGGGAGGGGCGGAGAGACAGATACGCAGTATTTT
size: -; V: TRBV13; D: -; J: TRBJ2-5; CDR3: CASSFWGWETQYF; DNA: TGTGCCAGCAGCTTTTGGGGCTGGGAGACCCAGTACTTC
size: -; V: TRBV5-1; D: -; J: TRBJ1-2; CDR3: CASSGEGSYGYTF; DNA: TGCGCCAGCAGTGGTGAGGGTTCTTATGGCTACACCTTC
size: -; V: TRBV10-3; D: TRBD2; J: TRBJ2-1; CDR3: CATQTSGSVNEQFF; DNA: TGTGCCACGCAGACTAGCGGGAGTGTCAATGAGCAGTTCTTC
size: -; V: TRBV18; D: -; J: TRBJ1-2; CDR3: CASSPQGQGSNGYTF; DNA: TGTGCCAGCTCACCCCAGGGGCAGGGGAGTAATGGCTACACCTTC
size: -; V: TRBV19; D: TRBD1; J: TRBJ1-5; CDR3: CASSIGGQGPSYSNQPQHF; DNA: TGTGCCAGTAGTATAGGAGGACAGGGGCCGTCATATAGCAATCAGCCCCAGCATTTT
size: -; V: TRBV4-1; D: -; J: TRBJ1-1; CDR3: CASSHIKGDGAFF; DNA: TGCGCCAGCAGCCATATTAAAGGGGATGGAGCTTTCTTT
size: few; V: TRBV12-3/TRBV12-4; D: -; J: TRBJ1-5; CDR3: CASGGGNQPQHF; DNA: TGTGCCAGCGGAGGGGGCAATCAGCCCCAGCATTTT
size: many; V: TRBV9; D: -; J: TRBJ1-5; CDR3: CASSVAPGQPQHF; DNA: TGTGCCAGCAGCGTAGCCCCGGGGCAGCCCCAGCATTTT
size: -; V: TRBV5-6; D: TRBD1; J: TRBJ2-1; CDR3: CASSLGQGNEQFF; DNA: TGTGCCAGCAGCCTGGGACAGGGGAATGAGCAGTTCTTC
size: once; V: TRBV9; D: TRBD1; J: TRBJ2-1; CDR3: CASSRTGSSYNEQFF; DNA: TGTGCCAGCAGCCGGACAGGGTCCTCCTACAATGAGCAGTTCTTC
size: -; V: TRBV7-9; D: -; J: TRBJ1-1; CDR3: CASSLDKGWNTEAFF; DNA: TGTGCCAGCAGCCTGGACAAAGGGTGGAACACTGAAGCTTTCTTT
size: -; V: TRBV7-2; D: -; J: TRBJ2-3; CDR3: CASSIYRTLTDTQYF; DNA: TGTGCCAGCAGCATCTATCGGACTCTAACAGATACGCAGTATTTT
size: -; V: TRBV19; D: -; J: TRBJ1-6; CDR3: CASTLGGGSPLHF; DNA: TGTGCCAGTACCCTGGGGGGAGGATCACCCCTCCACTTT
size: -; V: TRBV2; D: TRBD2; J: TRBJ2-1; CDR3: CASSYELAGVGNEQFF; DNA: TGTGCCAGCAGTTACGAATTAGCGGGAGTAGGCAATGAGCAGTTCTTC
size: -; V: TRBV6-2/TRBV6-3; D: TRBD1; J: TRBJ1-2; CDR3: CASSSPRQGPNYGYTF; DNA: TGTGCCAGCAGTTCTCCCAGACAGGGGCCGAACTATGGCTACACCTTC
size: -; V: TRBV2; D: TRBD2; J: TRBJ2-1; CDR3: CASSGTSTYNEQFF; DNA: TGTGCCAGCAGCGGGACTAGTACCTACAATGAGCAGTTCTTC
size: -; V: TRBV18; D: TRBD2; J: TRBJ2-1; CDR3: CASSPGLAGNEQFF; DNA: TGTGCCAGCTCTCCGGGACTAGCGGGAAATGAGCAGTTCTTC
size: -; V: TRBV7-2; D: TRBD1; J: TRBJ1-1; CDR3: CASSSPLTGEAFF; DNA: TGTGCCAGCAGCTCACCACTAACAGGGGAGGCTTTCTTT
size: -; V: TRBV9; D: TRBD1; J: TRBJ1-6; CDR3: CASSTGQSYNSPLHF; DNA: TGTGCCAGCAGCACGGGACAGTCTTATAATTCACCCCTCCACTTT
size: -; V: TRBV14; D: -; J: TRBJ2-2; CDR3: CASSQDSSRNTGELFF; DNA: TGTGCCAGCAGCCAAGATTCTAGCCGTAACACCGGGGAGCTGTTTTTT
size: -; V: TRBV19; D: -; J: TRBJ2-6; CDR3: CAVNRDSGANVLTF; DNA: TGTGCCGTGAACCGGGACTCTGGGGCCAACGTCCTGACTTTC
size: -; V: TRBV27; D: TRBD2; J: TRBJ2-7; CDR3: CASSFFGASGVYEQYF; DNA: TGTGCCAGCAGTTTTTTTGGGGCTAGCGGGGTATACGAGCAGTACTTC
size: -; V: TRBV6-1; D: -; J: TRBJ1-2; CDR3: CASSEGTESNYGYTF; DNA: TGTGCCAGCAGTGAAGGGACAGAATCTAACTATGGCTACACCTTC
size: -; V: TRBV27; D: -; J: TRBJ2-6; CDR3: CASSATSLGANVLTF; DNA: TGTGCCAGCAGTGCCACTAGTTTGGGGGCCAACGTCCTGACTTTC
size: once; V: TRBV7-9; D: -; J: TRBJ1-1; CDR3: CASSTAGVEAFF; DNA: TGTGCCAGCAGCACCGCGGGGGTGGAAGCTTTCTTT
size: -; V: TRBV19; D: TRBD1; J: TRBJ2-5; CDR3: CASSITGGKEETQYF; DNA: TGTGCCAGTAGTATAACAGGGGGCAAGGAAGAGACCCAGTACTTC
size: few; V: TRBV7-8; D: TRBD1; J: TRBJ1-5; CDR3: CASSLLTGMGQPQHF; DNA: TGTGCCAGCAGCCTCTTGACAGGGATGGGTCAGCCCCAGCATTTT
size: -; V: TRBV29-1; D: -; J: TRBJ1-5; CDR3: CSVVGRADQPQHF; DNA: TGCAGCGTTGTAGGCAGGGCGGATCAGCCCCAGCATTTT
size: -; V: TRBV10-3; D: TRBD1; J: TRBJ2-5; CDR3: CAISESGQSETQYF; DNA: TGTGCCATCAGTGAGTCGGGACAGTCAGAGACCCAGTACTTC
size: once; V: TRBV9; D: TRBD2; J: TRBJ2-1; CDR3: CASSVGASGAYNEQFF; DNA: TGTGCCAGCAGCGTAGGAGCCAGCGGGGCCTACAATGAGCAGTTCTTC
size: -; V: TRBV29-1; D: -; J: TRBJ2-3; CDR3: CSVDSGAPDTQYF; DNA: TGCAGCGTTGATTCAGGGGCCCCGGATACGCAGTATTTT
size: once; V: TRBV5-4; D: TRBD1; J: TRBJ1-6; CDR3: CASSLVGTEFNSPLHF; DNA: TGTGCCAGCAGCTTGGTCGGGACAGAATTTAATTCACCCCTCCACTTT
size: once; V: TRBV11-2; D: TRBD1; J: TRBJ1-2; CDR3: CASSLDEDRAGYGYTF; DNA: TGTGCCAGCAGCTTAGATGAGGACAGGGCGGGCTATGGCTACACCTTC
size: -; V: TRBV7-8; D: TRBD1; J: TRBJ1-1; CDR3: CASSLGQGVSEAFF; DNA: TGTGCCAGCAGCTTGGGACAGGGGGTCTCTGAAGCTTTCTTT
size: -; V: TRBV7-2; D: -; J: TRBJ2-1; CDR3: CASSLSLARNEQFF; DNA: TGTGCCAGCAGCTTAAGTCTAGCGAGGAATGAGCAGTTCTTC
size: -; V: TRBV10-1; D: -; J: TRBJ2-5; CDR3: CASSDLTSGKETQYF; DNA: TGCGCCAGCAGTGACCTGACTAGTGGGAAAGAGACCCAGTACTTC
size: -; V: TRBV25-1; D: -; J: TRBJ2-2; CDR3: CASSEPRGTGELFF; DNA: TGTGCCAGCAGTGAACCCAGGGGTACCGGGGAGCTGTTTTTT
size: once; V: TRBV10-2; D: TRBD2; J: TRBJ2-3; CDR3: CASNVAGGDTDTQYF; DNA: TGCGCCAGCAATGTAGCGGGAGGGGATACAGATACGCAGTATTTT
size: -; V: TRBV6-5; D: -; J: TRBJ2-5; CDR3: CASSYGRGQETQYF; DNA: TGTGCCAGCAGTTACGGTAGGGGCCAAGAGACCCAGTACTTC
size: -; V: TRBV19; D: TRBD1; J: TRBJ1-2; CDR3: CASSPLTGENYGYTF; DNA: TGTGCCAGTAGTCCCCTGACAGGGGAAAACTATGGCTACACCTTC
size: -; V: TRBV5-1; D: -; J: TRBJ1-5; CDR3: CASSLGLLEPQHF; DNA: TGCGCCAGCAGCTTGGGGCTTTTGGAGCCCCAGCATTTT
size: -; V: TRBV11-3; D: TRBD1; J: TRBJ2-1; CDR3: CASSLGTGSYNEQFF; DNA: TGTGCCAGCAGCTTAGGGACAGGGTCCTACAATGAGCAGTTCTTC
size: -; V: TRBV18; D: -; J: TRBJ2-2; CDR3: CASSPGRNTGELFF; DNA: TGTGCCAGCTCACCGGGCAGGAACACCGGGGAGCTGTTTTTT
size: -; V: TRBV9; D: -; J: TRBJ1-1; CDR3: CASSVAGGQGTEAFF; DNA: TGTGCCAGCAGCGTAGCGGGGGGGCAGGGCACTGAAGCTTTCTTT
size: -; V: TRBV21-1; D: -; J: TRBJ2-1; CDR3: CASSMTGGVINNEQFF; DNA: TGTGCCAGCAGCATGACAGGGGGGGTGATAAACAATGAGCAGTTCTTC